Below, 27 T cell receptor beta chains from the same sample are listed, as sequenced in a study of molecular identifiers for immune sequencing clone quantification. From the PCR reads, TCRdb called clonotypes with MiXCR, one entry per CDR3 protein. The profile shows hundreds of thousands of distinct CDR3 sequences, about 25% of them singletons. The sample consisted of naive CD8+ T cells from blood, with Jurkat cell RNA spiked in. Subset given: FACS-sorted CD8+CD4-CCR7+CD45RA+ naive T cells. These receptors all stem from a human donor in good health. Some libraries in this study had Jurkat cell RNA spiked in.

As concerns this clonotype: This could be a read error, since a much larger clone is one nucleotide away. The rearrangement links TRBV18 to TRBJ2-5, with 12 bases lining up with TRBD1. Looked up from germline, CDR1 is KGHSH and CDR2 is LQKENI. The CDR3 has 19 residues. CDR3 protein: CASSRAGTGGPTEEEPQYF. The CDR3 coding sequence is TGTGCCAGCTCACGTGCCGGGACAGGGGGCCCCACTGAAGAAGAGCCCCAGTACTTC.

The CDR3 sequence: CSAHDGRGEAYEQYF. CDR3 coding DNA: TGCAGTGCACACGACGGCCGGGGGGAAGCCTACGAGCAGTACTTC. The genes are TRBV20-1 and TRBJ2-7; 7 bases align to TRBD2. Germline loops: CDR1 DFQATT, CDR2 SNEGSKA (reference sequence). The CDR3 runs 15 residues. The junction had 13 bases not matched to a gene; V was cut back by 6 bases and J by 2 bases.

A few counts support this clonotype. The chain uses TRBV14 and TRBJ2-7, with D possibly TRBD1 on 6 matching bases. Trimming shortened V by 3 bases and J by 3 bases, and 12 bases separated the two germline ends. There are 14 residues in the CDR3. From germline, CDR1 is SGHDN and CDR2 FVKESK. The DNA of the CDR3 is TGTGCCAGCAGCCAGGTGACAGGCCTCTACGAGCAGTACTTC. Translating it yields CASSQVTGLYEQYF.

This clonotype was detected a few times. V is TRBV6-5 and J is TRBJ1-5; D ambiguous. Germline loops: CDR1 MNHEY, CDR2 SVGAGI. This CDR3 has 14 amino acids. Trimming took off 3 bases at V and 7 bases at J, with 13 bases between the two ends. CDR3 sequence reads: CASSYGVLGQPQHF. For the CDR3, the DNA is TGTGCCAGCAGTTATGGGGTTCTGGGCCAGCCCCAGCATTTT.

Notes on this clonotype: A read error may produce the germline difference seen at one junction end. The chain couples TRBV30 to TRBJ1-5, with 9 bases matching TRBD1. The CDR3 has 18 amino acids. Per the germline V gene, CDR1 is GTSNPN and CDR2 is SVGIG (reference sequence). CDR3 DNA: TGTGCCTGGAGTGTGCGGGACAGGGCTTCTCTTAGCAATCAGCACCAGCATTTT. It encodes CAWSVRDRASLSNQHQHF.

With respect to this clonotype: With a much larger clone just one base away, this may be a read error. The V call is TRBV6-5, the J call TRBJ2-3; 7 bases are shared with TRBD2. The CDR3 loop spans 15 amino acids. Losses at the gene ends were 5 bases for V and 1 base for J; bases not matched to a gene: 6. CDR1 and CDR2 from the germline V gene are MNHEY and SVGAGI. The CDR3 loop is CASSPGGRGTDTQYF. The DNA of the CDR3 is TGTGCCAGCAGTCCTGGAGGGAGGGGCACAGATACGCAGTATTTT.

CDR3 region: CASSPEWLAGGVQETQYF. DNA for the CDR3: TGTGCCAGCAGCCCGGAGTGGCTAGCGGGAGGCGTGCAAGAGACCCAGTACTTC. The rearrangement uses TRBV5-4 and TRBJ2-5, with 11 bases identical to TRBD2. This CDR3 spans 18 amino acids. The germline V gene encodes CDR1 SGHNT and CDR2 YYREEE (reference sequence). V shed 4 bases, J shed 2 bases, and the junction held 13 bases outside the gene matches.

In its sample, this clonotype was seen a few times. The genes are TRBV27 and TRBJ2-5; TRBD2 aligns across 8 bases. This CDR3 contains 16 residues. Trimming at V came to 4 bases and at J to 5 bases, leaving 12 bases not matched to a gene. CDR1 MNHEY and CDR2 SMNVEV come from the germline V gene (reference sequence). CDR3 loop: CASSSQVSGNWETQYF. CDR3 bases: TGTGCCAGCAGTTCCCAGGTTAGCGGGAATTGGGAGACCCAGTACTTC.

This chain joins TRBV19 and TRBJ2-1, with 9 positions matching TRBD2. Trimming took 3 bases from V and 8 from J; bases not matched to a gene: 11. The CDR3 sequence is 16 residues long. Germline CDR1 reads LNHDA; CDR2 reads SQIVND (reference sequence). The CDR3 region is CASSISGGRGFDEQFF. The CDR3 DNA reads as TGTGCCAGTAGTATTAGCGGGGGCCGGGGTTTCGATGAGCAGTTCTTC.

This clonotype was seen repeatedly, ten times or more. The rearrangement links TRBV27 to TRBJ2-3, with 7 bases lining up with TRBD1. Germline V gene lookup returns CDR1 MNHEY and CDR2 SMNVEV (reference sequence). The CDR3 contains 14 residues. J was trimmed by 4 bases and V by 5 bases; bases with no gene match: 6. DNA of the CDR3: TGTGCCAGCAGTAGGGGGCTCACCCCAGATACGCAGTATTTT. It specifies CASSRGLTPDTQYF.

This clonotype was recorded at least ten times. CDR3 region: CASSLAGGPKDTQYF. The CDR3 coding sequence is TGTGCCAGCAGCTTGGCGGGAGGGCCTAAGGATACGCAGTATTTT. This chain connects TRBV5-6 to TRBJ2-3; 8 bases align to TRBD2. The CDR3 is made up of 15 amino acids. Unmatched junction bases numbered 6, after V lost 0 bases and J lost 6 bases. Germline V lookup: CDR1 SGHDT, CDR2 YYEEEE.

This clonotype has a count of ten or more. This rearrangement joins TRBV12-3 or TRBV12-4 to TRBJ2-7; possible D gene TRBD2, 6 bases. This CDR3 contains 12 residues. V dropped 3 bases and J dropped 6 bases, with 9 bases sitting between them. The DNA for the CDR3 is TGTGCCAGCAGTTTCGGGACTGCCGAGCAGTACTTC. Translating it yields CASSFGTAEQYF.

The chain recombines TRBV2 with TRBJ2-3, with TRBD2 identical over 7 bases. The CDR3 runs 15 residues. J was trimmed by 0 bases and V by 4 bases; bases with no gene match: 4. Germline V gives CDR1 SNHLY, CDR2 FYNNEI. The CDR3 bases are TGTGCCAGCAGTGTGGGGCGGGGGAGCACAGATACGCAGTATTTT. Encoded protein: CASSVGRGSTDTQYF. The full variable domain, in which reference TRBV2 and TRBJ2-3 provide the parts outside the CDR3, is EPEVTQTPSHQVTQMGQEVILRCVPISNHLYFYWYRQILGQKVEFLVSFYNNEISEKSEIFDDQFSVERPDGSNFTLKIRSTKLEDSAMYFCASSVGRGSTDTQYFGPGTRLTVL.

In the case of this clonotype: This may be a read error: a much more frequent sequence differs by one nucleotide. V is TRBV7-8 and J is TRBJ1-5, with TRBD1 matching over 9 bases. The CDR3 totals 16 residues. The germline V gene encodes CDR1 SGHVS and CDR2 FQNEAQ. CDR3 region: CAGSLLGQGSNQPQHF. CDR3 DNA: TGTGCCGGCAGCTTACTGGGACAGGGCTCCAATCAGCCCCAGCATTTT.

This chain links TRBV2 with TRBJ2-7; D might be TRBD1 or TRBD2, each matching 5 bases. The V gene's germline CDR1 is SNHLY and CDR2 FYNNEI. The V gene lost 8 bases and the J gene lost 0 bases, with 11 bases spanning the gap. The CDR3 extends over 13 amino acids. As DNA, the CDR3 is TGTGCCAGCTCGGGACCAGCCTCCTACGAGCAGTACTTC. The encoded protein is CASSGPASYEQYF.

On this clonotype itself: The conserved closing phenylalanine or tryptophan is absent in this CDR3, likely reflecting a read error. The rearrangement links TRBV7-6 to TRBJ2-6; 8 bases map to TRBD1. The V gene end was trimmed by 4 bases and the J gene end by 1 base; junction bases not matched to a gene: 3. There are 16 residues in the CDR3. The V gene's germline CDR1 is SGHVS and CDR2 FNYEAQ. CDR3 sequence reads: CASSSGQASGANVLTS. Written as DNA, the CDR3 is TGTGCCAGCAGCTCGGGACAGGCGTCTGGGGCCAACGTCCTGACTTCC.

The rearrangement joins TRBV7-6 to TRBJ1-1; the D is unclear. This CDR3 comprises 12 residues. The V end lost 7 bases, the J end lost 1 base, and 7 bases lay between the germline ends. The germline V gene encodes CDR1 SGHVS and CDR2 FNYEAQ. The CDR3, as DNA: TGTGCCAGCAAACACGAGAACACTGAAGCTTTCTTT. Its translation: CASKHENTEAFF.

Concerning this clonotype: Relative to the germline gene, one junction end is altered; a read error may explain this. The gene calls are TRBV20-1 and TRBJ2-7, with 8 bases fitting TRBD2. CDR1 is DFQATT and CDR2 is SNEGSKA in the germline V gene (reference sequence). The CDR3 sequence is 14 residues long. CDR3 residues: CRASSASGPYEQYF. CDR3 bases: TGCCGTGCTAGCTCCGCTAGCGGGCCCTACGAGCAGTACTTC.

Note on this clonotype: Being one base from a much bigger clone, this may be a read error. Here the CDR3 DNA reads TGTGCCTGGAGTGTACTTAGCGGGGGCCACAAGCAGTACTTC. Its protein product is CAWSVLSGGHKQYF. The chain is built from TRBV30 and TRBJ2-7; TRBD2 matches 9 bases. Germline CDR1 and CDR2: GTSNPN and SVGIG (reference sequence). V shed 0 bases, J shed 8 bases, and the junction held 8 bases outside the gene matches. CDR3 length: 14 residues.

The chain recombines TRBV7-9 with TRBJ2-5; either TRBD1 or TRBD2 may supply D (5 bases each). The CDR3 loop spans 15 amino acids. Germline CDR1 is SEHNR and CDR2 is FQNEAQ (reference sequence). The V and J ends lost 5 bases and 7 bases respectively, with 20 bases between them. CDR3 DNA sequence: TGTGCCAGCAGCCCACCCGGGACCGAGAAAGCGACCCAGTACTTC. Its protein is CASSPPGTEKATQYF.

This clonotype was recorded at least ten times. The chain joins TRBV13 to TRBJ1-1, with no clear D. The V end lost 6 bases, the J end lost 4 bases, and 9 bases lay between the germline ends. The CDR3 covers 12 residues. The V gene's germline CDR1 is PRHDT and CDR2 FYEKMQ (reference sequence). CDR3: CASREGGTEAFF. DNA of the CDR3: TGTGCCAGCAGGGAAGGAGGCACTGAAGCTTTCTTT.

This clonotype was detected ten times or more. J is TRBJ2-7 and V is TRBV6-5, with D possibly being TRBD2 (5 bases). CDR3 length equals 13 residues. CDR1 is MNHEY, CDR2 SVGAGI, per germline. V lost 4 bases and J lost 2, with 9 bases in between. CDR3 coding DNA: TGTGCCAGCAGTTTACTAGGGACCTACGAGCAGTACTTC. Translating gives CASSLLGTYEQYF.

This clonotype came up a few times. This sequence joins TRBV27 and TRBJ2-2, with TRBD1 matching 10 bases. With V trimmed by 10 bases and J by 7 bases, 6 bases remained unmatched. The germline CDR1 and CDR2 sequences are MNHEY and SMNVEV (reference sequence). The CDR3 extends over 13 amino acids. The CDR3 region has the DNA TGTGCCACCGGGACAGGGGTTAACGGGGAGCTGTTTTTT. It is translated as CATGTGVNGELFF.

Notes on this clonotype: A single base separates this from a much larger clone, so it may be a read error. The chain links TRBV5-1 to TRBJ2-5; tentative D call: TRBD1 (5 bases). Per germline, CDR1 SGHRS and CDR2 YFSETQ. Trimming cost V 8 bases and J 2 bases, with 13 bases left between them. This CDR3 spans 13 amino acids. This chain's CDR3 is CASGATEQETQYF. The CDR3 bases are TGCGCCAGTGGAGCGACAGAGCAAGAGACCCAGTACTTC. Complete variable domain (other parts from reference TRBV5-1 and TRBJ2-5): KAGVTQTPRYLIKTRGQQVTLSCSPISGHRSVSWYQQTPGQGLQFLFEYFSETQRNKGNFPGRFSGRQFSNSRSEMNVSTLELGDSALYLCASGATEQETQYFGPGTRLLVL.

This clonotype was recorded many times. Written as DNA, the CDR3 is TGTGCCAGCAGCTTGGAGTCAGCAGGGGAGACCCAGTACTTC. It is translated as CASSLESAGETQYF. The rearrangement links TRBV5-5 to TRBJ2-5; weak D call: TRBD1 (5 bases). Germline V gives CDR1 SGHKS, CDR2 YYEKEE (reference sequence). This CDR3 region has 14 residues. V was pared by 0 bases and J by 5 bases, with 11 bases between.

This chain connects TRBV6-4 to TRBJ1-5; 7 bases match TRBD1. Trimming at V came to 7 bases and at J to 5 bases, leaving 17 bases not matched to a gene. The CDR3 has 17 residues. CDR1 and CDR2 from the germline V gene are MRHNA and SNTAGT. CDR3 protein: CASKTGEKFNIYQPQHF. The CDR3 region has the DNA TGTGCCAGCAAAACAGGGGAGAAGTTTAATATCTATCAGCCCCAGCATTTT.

This clonotype was seen repeatedly, ten times or more. V gene TRBV9 combines with J gene TRBJ2-2, with D perhaps assigned TRBD1 or TRBD2 (5 bases each). V was shortened by 0 bases and J by 5 bases, with 11 bases between the two germline ends. Germline CDR1 reads SGDLS; CDR2 reads YYNGEE. This CDR3 region has 15 residues. The CDR3 DNA sequence: TGTGCCAGCAGCGTAGTTCAGGGAGTAACCGGGGAGCTGTTTTTT. Amino acids: CASSVVQGVTGELFF. Looking up the rest from reference TRBV9 and TRBJ2-2 gives the full variable domain: DSGVTQTPKHLITATGQRVTLRCSPRSGDLSVYWYQQSLDQGLQFLIQYYNGEERAKGNILERFSAQQFPDLHSELNLSSLELGDSALYFCASSVVQGVTGELFFGEGSRLTVL.